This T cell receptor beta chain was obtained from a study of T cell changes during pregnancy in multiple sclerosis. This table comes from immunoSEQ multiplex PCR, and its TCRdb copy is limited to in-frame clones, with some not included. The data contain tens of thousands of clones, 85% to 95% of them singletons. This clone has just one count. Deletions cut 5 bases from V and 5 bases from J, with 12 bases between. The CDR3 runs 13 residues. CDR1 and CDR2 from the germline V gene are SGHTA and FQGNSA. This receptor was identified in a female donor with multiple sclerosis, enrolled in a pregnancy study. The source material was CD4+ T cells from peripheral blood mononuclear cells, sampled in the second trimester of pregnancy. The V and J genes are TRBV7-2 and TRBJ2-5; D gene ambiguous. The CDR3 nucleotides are TGTGCCAGCAGCCCAAGAATTCGGGAGACCCAGTACTTC. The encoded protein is CASSPRIRETQYF.